The entry that follows covers one TCR beta chain sequence. The data stem from a study of blood T cell repertoires in COVID-19. Per the original data handling: It was from reference gene primer amplification that nucleated cell counts were estimated. The table came from immunoSEQ multiplex PCR; TCRdb's copy has only in-frame clones and leaves some out. That table is the source of V, J and clone size, and D and trimming were worked out from the DNA. The repertoire consists of around 100,000 clones, with more than 75% occurring once and the leading ten covering roughly 14%. CDR1 LGHNA and CDR2 YSLEER come from the germline V gene. The CDR3 extends over 14 amino acids. Trimming stripped 1 base from V and 1 base from J, with 8 bases between.

The receptor was derived from a human donor in a cohort sampled during active COVID-19. Material: peripheral blood. The chain has TRBV4-3 and TRBJ2-7; maybe TRBD1 (6 bases). The CDR3 nucleotides are TGCGCCAGCAGCCAAGGCAGGGGATCCTACGAGCAGTACTTC. It codes for CASSQGRGSYEQYF.